This note documents a single T cell receptor beta chain sequence. The specificity of this receptor is unknown. One base away there is no much larger clone; base qualities are not given. CD8 naive samples were obtained by positive selection for CCR7 among CD45RO-negative cells, yielding a CD45RA+CCR7+ population from which TemRA cells were excluded. Donors were healthy HIV-negative adults with no recently reported acute infections or vaccinations. Only Caucasian adults living in Nashville, Tennessee, USA were represented among the donors. Blood was collected by leukapheresis, and PBMCs were isolated by Ficoll-Histopaque density gradient centrifugation and then cryopreserved in liquid nitrogen vapor phase. Purity and quantity of every magnetically sorted T cell population were checked by analytical flow cytometry. Each sorted fraction had its genomic DNA isolated and then quantified by UV absorbance on a Nanodrop 2000c.

The CDR3, from cysteine to phenylalanine, totals 14 residues. Just CDR3 DNA is preserved here, 42 bases in frame from base 1. V is cut by 7 bases and J by 0 bases, and the space between the germline ends is 10 bases. In the germline V gene, CDR1 corresponds to MDHEN and CDR2 to SYDVKM. The sample originates from a study of shared clonotypes between healthy human individuals (dated by TCRdb to 2018 to 2020). In terms of the full investigation: The cohort comprised a couple of women and a few men aged 18 to 49 years. Blood TCR repertoires of about 5 healthy adults were deeply sequenced to estimate repertoire size and the extent of clonotype sharing between individuals. Per donor, leukapheresis produced somewhere between about 0.94 and 9.5 billion PBMCs. Libraries were prepared and TCR repertoires were sequenced by different laboratories using diverse techniques, in order to increase sequencing depth and limit assay-specific biases. For each donor, CD4 naive and CD4 memory were each given three plates, CD8 naive was given two plates, and CD8 memory was given one plate. Overall study outcomes, separate from this receptor: Higher generation probabilities were observed for clonotypes shared by all four sorted-subset donors than for non-shared clonotypes. Because the study included only a small number of donors, the genetic and exposure-history diversity represented was limited. About 5% of naive CD4, around 3.6% of naive CD8, 2.3% of memory CD4, and about 0.4% of memory CD8 clonotypes were shared across a handful of donors. Naive subsets generally had larger estimated clonotype richness than memory subsets did. Even with the large sequencing depth, rarefaction of the sorted-subset datasets indicated that sequencing was incomplete. Pairwise subsampling indicated that sequencing depth was expected to affect the degree of clonotype sharing among donors. Sampling was restricted to blood, and TCR repertoires in tissues likely differ from the TCR repertoires found in blood.

Using the deep immunoSEQ assay, multiplex PCR amplified TCR CDR3 regions from genomic DNA. Extracted genomic DNA from each cell subset was spread evenly across all wells of several immunoSEQ 96-well plates, with each plate serving as a replicate. For sorted subsets, 150 to 200 ng genomic DNA, equal to 25,000 to 35,000 T cell genomes, was loaded into each replicate PCR. The purified libraries were quantified using a Qubit 3.0 fluorometer, sized with a Bioanalyzer 2100, and then quantified again using the KAPA Library Quantification kit. A separate single-read 150-cycle Illumina NextSeq 550 flow cell was used to sequence each immunoSEQ 96-well plate. In the original analysis: The immunoSEQ output contained only junctional sequences without quality scores, so filtering could not match that applied to full-length reads. Sequences were annotated with PyIR, a Python wrapper for IgBLAST v1.9, using IMGT germline references to assign V/J genes and CDR3. Reads were filtered out if the reads had weak V/J assignments (E-value above 1e-6), no CDR3, stop codons, out-of-frame junctions, or ambiguous translated residues. V3J clonotypes were defined by identical inferred V gene, J gene, and CDR3 amino acid sequence. Percentage overlap between repertoires was computed as shared unique clonotypes divided by the size of the smaller repertoire. Repertoire richness was assessed with RTK rarefaction, the Chao1 estimator, and Recon v2.1 estimates of unobserved clonotypes. OLGA was used to compute generation probabilities for all TCRbeta clonotypes that the gDNA method yielded from a handful of donors. The source is immuneACCESS, and TCRdb retained only in-frame sequences with V and J called. Part of the clones is not carried over; for the studies checked, unresolved V genes explain less than half of this, and the remainder is unexplained. The V and J calls and clone size come from that table; D and trimming were worked out from the DNA. Here the sample has about 2.1 million clones; 93% occur a single time. Under 2% of the sample rests with the top ten.

This TCR was recovered from a man aged 18 to 30 in good health. Some clones in this sample may be carry-over from other donors' samples. Sequences were obtained from naive CD8+ T cells from PBMCs. Per the publication, the cell subset or site label means: CD45RA+CCR7+. Here the chain combines TRBV28 and TRBJ2-1; the D gene is perhaps TRBD2, from 5 matching bases. In nucleotides, the sequence is TGTGCCAGCATAGCTGGGAGCTCCTACAATGAGCAGTTCTTC. This translates into CASIAGSSYNEQFF.